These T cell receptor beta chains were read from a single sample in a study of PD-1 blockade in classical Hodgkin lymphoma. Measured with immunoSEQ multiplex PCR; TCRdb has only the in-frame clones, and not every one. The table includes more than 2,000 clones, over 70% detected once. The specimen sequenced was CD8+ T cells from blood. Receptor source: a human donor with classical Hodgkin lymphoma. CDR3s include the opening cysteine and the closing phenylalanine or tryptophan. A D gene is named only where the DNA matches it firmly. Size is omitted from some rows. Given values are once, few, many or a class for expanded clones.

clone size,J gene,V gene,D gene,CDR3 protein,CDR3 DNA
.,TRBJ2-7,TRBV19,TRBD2,CASSGGPSYEQYF,TGCGCCAGTAGCGGGGGTCCTTCCTACGAGCAGTACTTC
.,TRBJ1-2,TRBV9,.,CASSVGNGYTF,TGTGCCAGCAGCGTAGGTAATGGCTACACCTTC
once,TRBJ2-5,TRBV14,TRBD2,CASRVGGTETQYF,TGTGCCAGCAGGGTCGGGGGGACCGAGACCCAGTACTTC
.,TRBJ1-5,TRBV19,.,CASSIDGGEIQPQHF,TGTGCCAGTAGTATAGACGGGGGCGAAATTCAGCCCCAGCATTTT
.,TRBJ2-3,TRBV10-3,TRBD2,CAVLAGGGDTQYF,TGTGCCGTCCTAGCGGGAGGAGGAGATACGCAGTATTTT
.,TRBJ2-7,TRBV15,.,CATSRTTRGGLSYEQYF,TGTGCCACCAGCAGAACTACTAGGGGGGGCCTTTCCTACGAGCAGTACTTC
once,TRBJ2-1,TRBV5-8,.,CASSLRGVNEQFF,TGTGCCAGCAGCTTGAGGGGGGTAAATGAGCAGTTCTTC
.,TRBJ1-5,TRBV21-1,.,CASSRTGKTMWSNQPQHF,TGTGCCAGCAGTCGGACAGGGAAGACGATGTGGAGCAATCAGCCCCAGCATTTT
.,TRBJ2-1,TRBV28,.,CASSFTPNEQFF,TGTGCCAGCAGCTTTACACCTAATGAGCAGTTCTTC
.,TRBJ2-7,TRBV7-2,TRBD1,CASSYSTGGRNEQYF,TGTGCCAGCAGCTACTCTACAGGGGGGAGGAACGAGCAGTACTTC
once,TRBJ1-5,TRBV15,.,CATGDINQPQHF,TGTGCCACCGGGGACATCAATCAGCCCCAGCATTTT
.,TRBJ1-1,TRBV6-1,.,CASSEVGVGAFF,TGTGCCAGCAGTGAAGTTGGGGTAGGAGCTTTCTTT
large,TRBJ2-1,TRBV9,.,CASSKGGSRDEQFF,TGTGCCAGCAGCAAGGGAGGAAGTAGGGATGAGCAGTTCTTC
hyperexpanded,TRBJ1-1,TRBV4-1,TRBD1,CASSQPGQGRLAEAFF,TGCGCCAGCAGCCAACCCGGACAGGGAAGACTGGCTGAAGCTTTCTTT
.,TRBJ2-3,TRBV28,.,CASSLRQSTDTQYF,TGCGCCAGCAGTTTAAGGCAGAGCACAGATACGCAGTATTTT
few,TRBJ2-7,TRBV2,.,CASSAYEQYF,TGTGCCAGCAGTGCCTACGAGCAGTACTTC
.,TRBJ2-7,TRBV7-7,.,CASSLTTTGRQYF,TGTGCTAGCAGCCTAACCACTACGGGACGGCAGTACTTC
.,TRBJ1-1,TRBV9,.,CASSVGVLNTEAFF,TGTGCCAGCAGCGTAGGGGTCCTAAACACTGAAGCTTTCTTT
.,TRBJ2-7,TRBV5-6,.,CASSLGREVAYEQYF,TGTGCCAGCAGCTTGGGCAGGGAGGTTGCCTACGAGCAGTACTTC
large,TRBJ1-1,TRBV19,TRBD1,CASSFSGTGRYTEAFF,TGTGCCAGTAGTTTTTCCGGGACAGGGCGATACACTGAAGCTTTCTTT
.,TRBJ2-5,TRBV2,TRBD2,CASTLLAGKQETQYF,TGTGCCAGCACTCTACTAGCGGGGAAACAAGAGACCCAGTACTTC
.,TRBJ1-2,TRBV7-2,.,CASSVGYGYGYTF,TGTGCCAGCAGCGTCGGGTATGGCTATGGCTACACCTTC
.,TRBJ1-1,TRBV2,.,CASTGEMNTEAFF,TGTGCCAGCACGGGAGAGATGAACACTGAAGCTTTCTTT
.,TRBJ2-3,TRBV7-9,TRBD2,CASSFSGGGTDTQYF,TGTGCCAGCAGCTTTAGCGGGGGGGGTACAGATACGCAGTATTTT
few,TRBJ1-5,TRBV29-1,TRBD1,CSFTGTGGAGQPQHF,TGCAGCTTCACCGGGACAGGGGGCGCGGGGCAGCCCCAGCATTTT
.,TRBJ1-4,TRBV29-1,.,CSVEDRGGVSEKLFF,TGCAGCGTTGAAGACCGGGGGGGCGTTTCGGAAAAACTGTTTTTT
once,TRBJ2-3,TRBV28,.,CASSLRQSTDTQYF,TGTGCCAGCAGTTTAAGGCAGAGCACAGATACGCAGTATTTT
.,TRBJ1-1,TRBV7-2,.,CASSRDRTTEAFF,TGTGCCAGCAGCAGAGACAGGACCACTGAAGCTTTCTTT
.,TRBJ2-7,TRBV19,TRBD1,CASSIWGTGRLHEQYF,TGTGCCAGTAGTATATGGGGGACAGGGAGGCTCCACGAGCAGTACTTC
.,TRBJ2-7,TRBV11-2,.,CASSLGWVYEQYF,TGTGCCAGCAGCTTAGGTTGGGTATACGAGCAGTACTTC
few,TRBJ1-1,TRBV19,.,CASSMDTEAFF,TGTGCCAGTAGTATGGACACTGAAGCTTTCTTT
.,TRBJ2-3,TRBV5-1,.,CASSPGDPSTDTQYF,TGCGCCAGCAGCCCAGGAGATCCTAGCACAGATACGCAGTATTTT
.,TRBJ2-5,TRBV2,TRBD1,CASLRTGGSKTQYF,TGTGCCAGCCTTAGGACAGGGGGAAGCAAGACCCAGTACTTC
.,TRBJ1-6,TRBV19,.,CASSIGAGQPYNSPLHF,TGTGCCAGTAGTATAGGGGCCGGACAGCCATATAATTCACCCCTCCACTTT
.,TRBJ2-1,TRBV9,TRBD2,CASSSNPGLAGEEAEQFF,TGTGCCAGCAGCTCCAATCCGGGACTAGCGGGAGAAGAAGCGGAGCAGTTCTTC
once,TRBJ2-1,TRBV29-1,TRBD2,CSVEDLGTSGYNEQFF,TGCAGCGTTGAAGATCTCGGGACTAGCGGTTACAATGAGCAGTTCTTC
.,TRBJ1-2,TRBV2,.,CASSSGQSYGYTF,TGTGCCAGCAGTTCCGGACAGAGCTATGGCTACACCTTC
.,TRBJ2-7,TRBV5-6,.,CASSLEATYEQYF,TGTGCCAGCAGCTTGGAGGCTACCTACGAGCAGTACTTC
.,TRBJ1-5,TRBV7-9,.,CASSLGVGQPQHF,TGTGCCAGCAGCTTAGGGGTCGGTCAGCCCCAGCATTTT
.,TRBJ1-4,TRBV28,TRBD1,CASSPYRGREFEKLFF,TGTGCCAGCAGTCCGTACAGGGGCCGGGAGTTCGAAAAACTGTTTTTT
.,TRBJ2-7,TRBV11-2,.,CASSREVRSYEQYF,TGTGCCAGCAGCCGGGAAGTCCGCTCCTACGAGCAGTACTTC
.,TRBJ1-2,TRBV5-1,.,CASSQEGVGGYTF,TGCGCCAGCAGCCAAGAGGGGGTGGGAGGCTACACCTTC
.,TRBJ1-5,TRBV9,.,CASSVGPGSNQPQHF,TGTGCCAGCAGCGTAGGTCCAGGGAGCAATCAGCCCCAGCATTTT
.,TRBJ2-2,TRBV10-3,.,CAINQGTGELFF,TGTGCCATCAACCAGGGGACAGGGGAGCTGTTTTTT
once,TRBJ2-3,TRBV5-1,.,CASSGGPGADTQYF,TGCGCCAGCAGCGGAGGCCCAGGGGCAGATACGCAGTATTTT
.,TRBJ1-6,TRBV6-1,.,CASNKGGTSPLHF,TGTGCCAGCAACAAGGGGGGGACTTCACCCCTCCACTTT
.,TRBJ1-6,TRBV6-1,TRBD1,CASSGTGVNSPLHF,TGTGCCAGCAGTGGGACAGGGGTAAATTCACCCCTCCACTTT
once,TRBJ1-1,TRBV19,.,CASSIDPGRNTEAFF,TGTGCCAGTAGTATAGATCCGGGACGGAACACTGAAGCTTTCTTT
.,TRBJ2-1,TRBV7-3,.,CASSNSANEQFF,TGTGCCAGCAGCAATAGTGCGAATGAGCAGTTCTTC
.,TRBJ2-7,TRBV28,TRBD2,CASSLFGTRTHEQYF,TGTGCCAGCAGTCTTTTCGGGACTAGAACGCACGAGCAGTACTTC
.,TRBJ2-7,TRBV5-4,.,CASSSTGTLSYEQYF,TGTGCCAGCAGCTCTACCGGGACACTATCCTACGAGCAGTACTTC
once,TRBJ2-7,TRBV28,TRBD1,CASSFRDRGSYEQYF,TGTGCCAGCAGTTTTAGGGACAGGGGCTCCTACGAGCAGTACTTC
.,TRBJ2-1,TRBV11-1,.,CASSLKATEQFF,TGTGCCAGCAGCTTAAAAGCGACTGAGCAGTTCTTC
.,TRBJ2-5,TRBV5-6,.,CASSLGQWEETQYF,TGTGCCAGCAGCTTGGGGCAGTGGGAAGAGACCCAGTACTTC
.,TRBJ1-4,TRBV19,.,CASSTQKNEKLFF,TGTGCCAGTAGTACCCAGAAAAATGAAAAACTGTTTTTT
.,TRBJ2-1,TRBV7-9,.,CASSPANGESWNEQFF,TGTGCCAGCAGCCCCGCTAACGGAGAATCCTGGAATGAGCAGTTCTTC
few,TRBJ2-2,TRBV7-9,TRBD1,CASSLGFSDRGLDTGELFF,TGTGCCAGCAGCTTAGGTTTCTCCGACAGGGGGCTGGACACCGGGGAGCTGTTTTTT